The clone carrying this T cell receptor beta chain was counted once. The data derive from a study of blood T cell repertoires in COVID-19. Using immunoSEQ multiplex PCR, the repertoire was profiled, and TCRdb retains in-frame clones only, with some absent. The sample holds approximately 100,000 clones; just under 95% are singletons and the top ten take 5.7%. Trimming removed 4 bases from V and 2 bases from J; junction bases left unmatched: 6. Germline CDR1 reads SGHTA; CDR2 reads FQGNSA. The CDR3 consists of 16 residues. The genes are TRBV7-2 and TRBJ2-7; 12 bases align to TRBD2. The TCR sequence derives from a man in his 70s with acute or convalescent COVID-19. Sequencing was done on a sample of peripheral blood. The CDR3 loop is CASSSQPSGGAYEQYF. CDR3 bases: TGTGCCAGCAGCTCCCAGCCTAGCGGGGGGGCCTACGAGCAGTACTTC.